The present T cell receptor beta chain was sequenced within a study of cytomegalovirus exposure and HLA in healthy donors. Notes on the study in general: In vitro experiments confirmed that three CMV-associated chains were specific for CMV antigens. Cytomegalovirus status was reportedly diagnosed by the classifier with high specificity and sensitivity.

TCRdb's copy holds only in-frame clones and misses some; the assay was immunoSEQ multiplex PCR. The table lists 150,000 or so clones, 86% of them singletons. The 120-subject validation cohort, separate from the approximately 670-subject first cohort, included the donors. This CDR3 region has 16 residues. Trimming took off 5 bases at V and 7 bases at J, with 24 bases between the two ends. The germline V gene encodes CDR1 ENHRY and CDR2 SYGVKD. With respect to this clone: Its antigen is still unknown.

This chain uses TRBV10-3 with TRBJ2-7; a weak D match, TRBD1 (6 bases). The clonotype originates from a man between 18 and 29 years old in good health and CMV-seropositive. The material sequenced was PBMCs. The CDR3 sequence: CAISRSRDTLSGEQYF. The CDR3 DNA sequence: TGTGCCATCAGTAGGAGCCGGGACACCCTCTCTGGGGAGCAGTACTTC.